This TCR beta chain comes out of a study of beta chain features in type 1 diabetes. The CDR3 is 15 residues long. Trimming cost V 1 base and J 6 bases; bases outside gene matches: 5. CDR1 is SQVTM and CDR2 is ANQGSEA in the germline V gene. This clone showed up just a few times. The sequenced template was cDNA made from the entire isolated RNA. Clones were sequenced by immunoSEQ multiplex PCR, and TCRdb holds only the in-frame ones, with some missing. The table shows 350,000 or so clones, with about 20% occurring only once. The source of this sequence is a woman aged 18-29 years in good health. What was sequenced was naive CD4+ T cells from blood. The rearrangement links TRBV29-1 to TRBJ2-3; 12 bases map to TRBD2. DNA of the CDR3: TGCAGCGTTGAAGCTAGCGGGGGGGCCGGGGATACGCAGTATTTT. This codes for CSVEASGGAGDTQYF.